The clone carrying this T cell receptor (beta chain) was detected only a few times. Collection of around 9.3 milliliters of peripheral blood was performed for each donor. Germline V gene data show CDR1 as SGHRS and CDR2 as YFSETQ. Trimming took 0 bases from V and 1 from J, leaving 11 bases between them. This CDR3 comprises 15 residues. This sample was taken from a study of blood T cells in healthy people across ages. Primers used in a second PCR of roughly 6 to 11 cycles were a sample-barcoded 5' primer and a J-beta primer mix. TCRdb processed the 5' RACE reads anew with MiXCR; each CDR3 protein has one entry. Among 1 million or so distinct CDR3 sequences listed, under 30% were seen once. Separately, the same data were catalogued under a study of T cells of mothers and their children. From that report: Second-PCR amplification with M1S added sample barcodes and 2-4 random nucleotides. Evidence of persistent microchimeric T cell clones was absent.

This sequence joins TRBV5-1 and TRBJ2-7; D gene ambiguous. Sequenced: blood. The sequence derives from a girl aged 2-15 years in good health. The CDR3 nucleotides are TGCGCCAGCAGCTTGGGACTTACCGGTTCCTACGAGCAGTACTTC. It specifies CASSLGLTGSYEQYF.